This T cell receptor beta chain was observed in a study of tumor and adjacent non-tumor tissue in lung cancer. RNA was extracted from bulk tissue without any cell sorting. Findings and caveats of the study: Significantly higher TCR diversity was found in tumor than normal lung.

For this clonotype: What it recognizes is unknown.

TCRbeta libraries were built with three rounds of nested PCR, modified from ARM-PCR. TCRdb reprocessed the multiplex PCR reads with MiXCR, giving one entry per CDR3 protein. The table includes 70,000 to 90,000 distinct CDR3 sequences, 60% to 80% detected once. The CDR3 length is 12 residues. Germline lookup yields CDR1 SQVTM and CDR2 ANQGSEA. Input material: lung tumor tissue. The chain combines TRBV29-1 with TRBJ2-5; the D gene is possibly TRBD1 (6 bases). This clonotype was sampled from a woman in her forties or fifties with non-small cell lung cancer. The CDR3 DNA follows: TGCGTAAACAGGGACGACTCGGAGACCCAGTACTTC. Residues: CVNRDDSETQYF.